This TCR beta chain was retrieved from a study of control samples from healthy donors and cancer patients (dated by TCRdb to the early 2020s). The protocol used for the library was the immunoSEQ multiplex PCR assay. Drawn from immuneACCESS, this table holds only the in-frame rearrangements with V and J called that TCRdb kept. Clones are partly lost; checked studies trace under half to an unresolved V gene and leave the rest unexplained. The sample table holds some 190,000 clones, of which approximately 91% were seen once. The top ten constitute 1.5% to 2% of the sample. CDR1 and CDR2 (MNHEY, SVGAGI) derive from the germline V gene. V is shortened by 8 bases, J by 0 bases, and the region joining them spans 14 bases. Measured from the cysteine to the phenylalanine, the CDR3 is 15 residues long. The sequence is cut down to CDR3 DNA, 45 bases in frame from base 1. For this clone: The antigen it recognizes is unknown. Base-call qualities are not available, and no considerably larger clone is one nucleotide away.

The sequence was obtained from a young man in good health. Sequencing used blood. The V gene is TRBV6-5 and the J gene is TRBJ1-3, with TRBD1 as a weak D call on 6 bases. The CDR3: CASSPSDSSGNTIYF. The nucleotide sequence reads as follows: TGTGCCAGCTCTCCCTCGGACAGCTCTGGAAACACCATATATTTT.